This T cell receptor beta chain was identified during a study of early T cells in non-severe SARS-CoV-2 infection. Background on the study: Investigators sequenced bulk RNA drawn from unsorted whole blood, and chains remained unpaired.

CDR1 is DFQATT, CDR2 SNEGSKA, per germline (reference sequence). The CDR3 is 13 amino acids. Trimming left V 1 base short and J 11 bases short, with 15 bases between. Study observations and caveats: In VDJdb matching, anti-spike CD8 responses were favored while private and CD4 specificities went missing.

This clonotype came up many times. Its antigen remains unidentified. Molecules of cDNA were individually given unique molecular identifiers that were attached to them. TCRdb independently ran MiXCR on the 5' RACE reads; one entry per CDR3 protein. The table has roughly 61,000 distinct CDR3 sequences, roughly 10% seen once. The chain uses TRBV20-1 and TRBJ2-1; D unresolved. The source material was whole blood. The source of this sequence is an adult who was a healthcare worker with PCR-confirmed SARS-CoV-2 infection or an uninfected control (not recorded which). The chain's CDR3 is CSARGATAWKQFF. DNA for the CDR3: TGCAGTGCTAGAGGAGCAACGGCCTGGAAGCAGTTCTTC.